Listed below are T cell receptor beta chains from one sample, sequenced in a study of blood T cell repertoires in COVID-19. Repertoires were generated with immunoSEQ multiplex PCR, while TCRdb's copy carries only in-frame clones and drops some. The table records under 150,000 clones, approximately 87% of them present only once. The sample was peripheral blood. All receptors come from a man aged 45-65 years with active COVID-19. The CDR3 runs from the conserved cysteine through the conserved F or W. D genes are given only for firm matches. Where a row states a size, it is once, few, many or the class of an expanded clone; other rows omit it.

clone size	V gene	D gene	J gene	CDR3 DNA	CDR3 protein
NA	TRBV7-9	NA	TRBJ2-3	TGTGCCAGCAGCCCCGGACTAGGACAGTCTACGCAGTATTTT	CASSPGLGQSTQYF
few	TRBV6-6	TRBD1	TRBJ1-6	TGTGCCAGCAGACAGACAGGGGGAGGCTATAATTCACCCCTCCACTTT	CASRQTGGGYNSPLHF
NA	TRBV5-6	TRBD2	TRBJ2-7	TGTGCCAGCAGAAGACTAGCGGGGGCCCATCAAGGCGAGCAGTACTTC	CASRRLAGAHQGEQYF
NA	TRBV3-1/TRBV3-2	NA	TRBJ2-3	TGTGCCAGCAGCCAAGTAGCGGCGGGGAATACGCAGTATTTT	CASSQVAAGNTQYF
NA	TRBV5-1	TRBD1	TRBJ2-3	TGCGCCAGCAGCGAAACAGGGGGCGCTTTGACAGATACGCAGTATTTT	CASSETGGALTDTQYF
NA	TRBV5-6	NA	TRBJ1-2	TGTGCCAGCAGCTTTCGGAGGACTGTCTATGGCTACACCTTC	CASSFRRTVYGYTF
NA	TRBV5-6	TRBD2	TRBJ2-2	TGTGCCAGCAACCTAGCGGGGGGGACCGGGGAGCTGTTTTTT	CASNLAGGTGELFF
NA	TRBV10-3	NA	TRBJ2-3	TGTGCCATCATGAGCAGGGGCCTCACAGATACGCAGTATTTT	CAIMSRGLTDTQYF
NA	TRBV5-8	NA	TRBJ1-6	TGTGCCAGCAGCACCGGACAAGTAGCTTCACCCCTCCACTTT	CASSTGQVASPLHF
NA	TRBV30	TRBD1	TRBJ2-7	TGTGCCTGGAGTCAGAGGGGGCGCAGATACGAGCAGTACTTC	CAWSQRGRRYEQYF
NA	TRBV15	NA	TRBJ2-3	TGTGCCACCAGCAGAGATTCAGGGATGGATACGCAGTATTTT	CATSRDSGMDTQYF
NA	TRBV7-2	NA	TRBJ1-2	TGTGCCAGCAGCCCCGAATTAAGGGAGTGGTATGGCTACACCTTC	CASSPELREWYGYTF
NA	TRBV12-3/TRBV12-4	TRBD1	TRBJ2-1	TGTGCCAGCACCTTGGGACAGGGCTATGAGCAGTTCTTC	CASTLGQGYEQFF
NA	TRBV4-2	NA	TRBJ1-6	TGTGCCAGCAGCGAAGACGGAGGGGTCACCCTCCACTTT	CASSEDGGVTLHF
NA	TRBV4-2	TRBD1	TRBJ1-1	TGTGCCAGCAGCCCGACAGGGTGGGCTGAAGCTTTCTTT	CASSPTGWAEAFF
NA	TRBV7-2	NA	TRBJ2-5	TGTGCCAGCAGCTTAGCTTCACAGTACCAAGAGACCCAGTACTTC	CASSLASQYQETQYF
NA	TRBV7-2	NA	TRBJ2-7	TGTGCCAGCAGCTTATCCTTCGACGAGCAGTACTTC	CASSLSFDEQYF
NA	TRBV18	NA	TRBJ1-2	TGTGCCAGCTCAGGGGAGTATGGCTACACCTTC	CASSGEYGYTF
NA	TRBV15	TRBD2	TRBJ2-5	TGTGCCACCAGTCTAGCGGGGGGCCGCCAAGAGACCCAGTACTTC	CATSLAGGRQETQYF
NA	TRBV7-9	NA	TRBJ1-2	TGTGCCAGCAGTCCAAGGGGATACTATGGCTACACCTTC	CASSPRGYYGYTF
NA	TRBV5-6	NA	TRBJ1-2	TGTGCCAGCAGCTTGGTGGGTGCAGGTGGCTACACCTTC	CASSLVGAGGYTF
once	TRBV6-4	NA	TRBJ1-5	TGTGCCAGCAGGCAGGGGTTCTATAGCAATCAGCCCCAGCATTTT	CASRQGFYSNQPQHF
once	TRBV5-1	TRBD2	TRBJ2-6	TGCGCCAGCAGCTGGATCCGGGGGGTAGATAACTCGTACGTCCTGACTTTC	CASSWIRGVDNSYVLTF
NA	TRBV19	NA	TRBJ1-4	TGTGCCAGTAGTCCAGGATCTGAAAAACTGTTTTTT	CASSPGSEKLFF
once	TRBV9	TRBD2	TRBJ2-7	TGTGCCAGCAGCGTAGAGGTAACGGCGGGGGGGAGCGAGCAGTACTTC	CASSVEVTAGGSEQYF
NA	TRBV11-2	TRBD1	TRBJ2-1	TGTGCCAGCAGCTTACGTGACCCCGGGACAGTGGGGTACAATGAGCAGTTCTTC	CASSLRDPGTVGYNEQFF
NA	TRBV6-1	NA	TRBJ1-3	TGTGCCAGCAGTGAATGGGACTTTTACTCTGGAAACACCATATATTTT	CASSEWDFYSGNTIYF
NA	TRBV12-5	TRBD2	TRBJ2-2	TGTGCTAGTGGTTTGCTGGCGGGGGGGACCACCGGGGAGCTGTTTTTT	CASGLLAGGTTGELFF
NA	TRBV6-1	TRBD1	TRBJ1-5	TGTGCCAGCAGTGCCTACAGGGGAAGTAGCAATCAGCCCCAGCATTTT	CASSAYRGSSNQPQHF
once	TRBV19	NA	TRBJ2-3	TGTGCCAGTAGTATAGGGTGGCTAGCAACTGATACGCAGTATTTT	CASSIGWLATDTQYF
once	TRBV18	NA	TRBJ2-3	TGTGCCAGCTCACCACCCGGGGGGCCGGATACGCAGTATTTT	CASSPPGGPDTQYF
NA	TRBV7-8	NA	TRBJ2-2	TGTGCCAGCATCGACCCGGGACAACCCAACACCGGGGAGCTGTTTTTT	CASIDPGQPNTGELFF
NA	TRBV2	NA	TRBJ1-2	TGTGCCACTCACAAGTGGGCGAATGGGGGGTATGGCTACACCTTC	CATHKWANGGYGYTF
NA	TRBV7-2	NA	TRBJ2-7	TGTGCCAGCAGCTTAAAGAGCTCCTACGAGCAGTACTTC	CASSLKSSYEQYF
NA	TRBV5-5	NA	TRBJ2-2	TGTGCCAGCAGCCCCTACAGGGGAGGAACCGGGGAGCTGTTTTTT	CASSPYRGGTGELFF
NA	TRBV9	TRBD2	TRBJ2-3	TGTGCCAGCAGCTATGCCCCAAATCCTAGCGGGGGGAGTCCAGATACGCAGTATTTT	CASSYAPNPSGGSPDTQYF
few	TRBV6-5	NA	TRBJ1-2	TGTGCCAGCAGTTACGGAACAGGCTCGGATGGCTACACCTTC	CASSYGTGSDGYTF
NA	TRBV4-3	NA	TRBJ1-4	TGCGCCAGCAGCCAAACTGGGGGACTAGTGCGGGAAAAACTGTTTTTT	CASSQTGGLVREKLFF
NA	TRBV30	TRBD1	TRBJ2-7	TGTGCCTGGAGTCCCGGGACAGCCTACGAGCAGTACTTC	CAWSPGTAYEQYF
once	TRBV18	TRBD1	TRBJ2-7	TGTGCCAGCTCACCACAAGGGGGGACAGGGTTCGAGCAGTACTTC	CASSPQGGTGFEQYF
few	TRBV7-6	NA	TRBJ2-7	TGTGCCAGCAGCCGCAGCGTGGCGGGGGCCGCCTCCTCGGTCGAGCAGTACTTC	CASSRSVAGAASSVEQYF
NA	TRBV5-4	TRBD1	TRBJ1-5	TGTGCCAGCAGTTCCGGGACAGGGGGCCATCAGCCCCAGCATTTT	CASSSGTGGHQPQHF
NA	TRBV6-2/TRBV6-3	TRBD1	TRBJ2-1	TGTGCCAGCAGTATACAGGGGATATTGGGTAATGAGCAGTTCTTC	CASSIQGILGNEQFF
NA	TRBV7-2	TRBD2	TRBJ2-3	TGTGCCAGCAGCCCCGGGACTAGCGGGGGAAAATATTTT	CASSPGTSGGKYF
NA	TRBV12-3/TRBV12-4	NA	TRBJ1-1	TGTGCCAGCAGTTTAATCCGGGACACTGAAGCTTTCTTT	CASSLIRDTEAFF
NA	TRBV14	NA	TRBJ1-2	TGTGCCAGCAGCGGACACCTTAACTATGGCTACACCTTC	CASSGHLNYGYTF
NA	TRBV2	NA	TRBJ2-2	TGTGCCAGCAGTGTAAGTTCGGGGAGCACCGGGGAGCTGTTTTTT	CASSVSSGSTGELFF
many	TRBV5-1	TRBD1	TRBJ1-2	TGCGCCAGCAGGTTACCGACAGGGTCTAACTATGGCTACACCTTC	CASRLPTGSNYGYTF
NA	TRBV6-5	TRBD1	TRBJ1-5	TGTGCCAGCAGCGAGGACAGGGGGCCCAATCAGCCCCAGCATTTT	CASSEDRGPNQPQHF
NA	TRBV10-3	TRBD2	TRBJ2-1	TGTGCCATCAGTGAGCCCCCGGGGGGCTACAATGAGCAGTTCTTC	CAISEPPGGYNEQFF
NA	TRBV11-1	TRBD1	TRBJ1-1	TGTGCCAGCAGCCGGGACAGGGAGTTCACTGAAGCTTTCTTT	CASSRDREFTEAFF
NA	TRBV7-3	NA	TRBJ2-7	TGTGCCAGCAGCCCCCAGGCCTTTTACGAGCAGTACTTC	CASSPQAFYEQYF